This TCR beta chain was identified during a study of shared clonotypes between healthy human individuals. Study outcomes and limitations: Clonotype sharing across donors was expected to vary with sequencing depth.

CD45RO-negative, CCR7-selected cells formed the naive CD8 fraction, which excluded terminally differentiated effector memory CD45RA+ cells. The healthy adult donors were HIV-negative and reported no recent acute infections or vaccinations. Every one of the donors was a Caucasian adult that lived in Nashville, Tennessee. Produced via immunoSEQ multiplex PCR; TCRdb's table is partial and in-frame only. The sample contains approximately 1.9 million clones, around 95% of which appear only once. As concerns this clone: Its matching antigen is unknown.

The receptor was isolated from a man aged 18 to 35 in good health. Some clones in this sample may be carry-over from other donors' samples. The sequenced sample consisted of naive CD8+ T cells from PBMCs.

The CDR3 DNA sequence: TGTGCCAGCAGTTCCCTCGGGGCGGAGGAGCTGTTTTTT. It encodes CASSSLGAEELFF. The chain recombines TRBV6-5 with TRBJ2-2; tentatively, D is TRBD1 or TRBD2 (5 bases each). V lost 4 bases, J lost 10 bases, and 13 bases lay in between. Germline CDR1 MNHEY, CDR2 SVGAGI. The CDR3 has 13 residues.